Below, 3 T cell receptor beta chains from the same sample are listed, as sequenced in a study of T cell changes during pregnancy in multiple sclerosis. Produced via immunoSEQ multiplex PCR; TCRdb's table is partial and in-frame only. The sample includes about 79,000 clones, around 90% of them seen just once. Source: CD4+ T cells from peripheral blood mononuclear cells, taken in the second trimester of pregnancy. These receptors were taken from a female donor with multiple sclerosis, enrolled in a pregnancy study.

The chain links TRBV18 to TRBJ1-4, with 11 nucleotides matching TRBD1. The CDR3 contains 19 residues. Germline CDR1 and CDR2: KGHSH and LQKENI. The V segment lost 4 bases and the J segment 1 base; nucleotides outside the gene matches: 11. The CDR3 region is CASSLNRDRGTETNEKLFF. The CDR3, as DNA: TGTGCCAGCTCACTGAACCGGGACAGGGGGACAGAAACTAATGAAAAACTGTTTTTT.

This clone turned up a few times. V usage is TRBV18 and J usage is TRBJ1-6; D may be TRBD1 (6 bases). Germline V gene sequence: CDR1 KGHSH, CDR2 LQKENI. This CDR3 is built from 12 residues. V shed 7 bases and J shed 7 bases, with 8 bases lying between them. The CDR3 bases are TGTGCCAGCTGCACAGGGAATTCACCCCTCCACTTT. Translating it yields CASCTGNSPLHF.

The CDR3 region has the DNA TGCGCCAGCAGCCAAGAACAGATCCGAGATACGCAGTATTTT. Its translation is CASSQEQIRDTQYF. V and J are TRBV4-1 and TRBJ2-3; no firm D call. V lost 0 bases and J lost 5, with 9 bases in between. In germline, CDR1 is MGHRA, CDR2 YSYEKL. The length of the CDR3 is 14 residues.